This T cell receptor beta chain originates from a study of vaccination effects on CD4 cells after COVID-19. Study context: In the ViraFEST assay, antigen-specific CD4+ clonotypes were identified by expansion after peptide-pool stimulation. Vaccination followed sampling of two convalescent patients by 16 days and one week respectively. Broader study findings: Long after vaccination, the clones induced by infection and by vaccine shrank markedly in size.

Trimming removed 6 bases from V and 6 bases from J, with 14 bases in between. Germline V gene sequence: CDR1 LNHDA, CDR2 SQIVND (reference sequence). The CDR3 sequence is 13 residues long. TCRdb's table, derived via immunoSEQ multiplex PCR, lists solely in-frame clones and lacks some. Of more than 40,000 clones in the sample, 70% to 80% were seen once. Upon completion of about ten days in culture, CD4+ T cells were isolated. Of note for this clone: The target antigen is unknown.

V gene TRBV19 combines with J gene TRBJ1-2, with D unclear. This receptor was taken from a human donor who had a prior SARS-CoV-2 infection. Sequenced here: CD4+ T cells from PBMCs cultured without peptide, sampled before COVID-19 vaccination. For the CDR3, the DNA is TGTGCCAGTAGCTGGTCGGGAGAGAATGGCTACACCTTC. This sequence encodes CASSWSGENGYTF. Together with reference TRBV19 and TRBJ1-2, the CDR3 gives the full variable domain: DGGITQSPKYLFRKEGQNVTLSCEQNLNHDAMYWYRQDPGQGLRLIYYSQIVNDFQKGDIAEGYSVSREKKESFPLTVTSAQKNPTAFYLCASSWSGENGYTFGSGTRLTVV.